The 22 T cell receptor beta chains reported below all come from one sample, sequenced in a study of human T cells and chemical hapten exposure. Time point meaning: patch test 3, about 24 weeks after DPC sensitization. Treatment of the sample: therapeutic diphenylcyclopropenone sensitization with weekly scalp DPC. It was from unfractionated whole blood that total RNA was extracted. One entry per CDR3 protein, called by TCRdb with MiXCR from the RACE reads. The table lists some 36,000 distinct CDR3 sequences, roughly 9.5% of them singletons. Here the sequenced sample was whole blood, taken in connection with sensitization to the hapten diphenylcyclopropenone (DPC). These receptor sequences come from a man aged 45 to 65 with alopecia areata. Some clones in this sample may be carry-over from other donors' samples.

There are many counts of this clonotype. The CDR3 coding sequence is TGTGCCAGCAGCTTAGACGTAGCGGGAGGGTCCCAGTACTTC. Protein: CASSLDVAGGSQYF. J is TRBJ2-7 and V is TRBV7-6; 11 positions agree with TRBD2. Unmatched junction bases numbered 6, after V lost 1 base and J lost 10 bases. This CDR3 has 14 residues. Per the germline V gene, CDR1 is SGHVS and CDR2 is FNYEAQ.

J is TRBJ2-1 and V is TRBV6-2 or TRBV6-3, with 8 positions matching TRBD2. After removal of 2 bases from V and 10 bases from J, the junction contained 10 bases not matched to a gene. CDR3 length: 15 residues. CDR1 and CDR2 (germline): MNHEY, SVGEGT. The DNA of the CDR3 is TGTGCCAGCAGTTACGGGGGACTAGGGCAGCGCGAGCAGTTCTTC. Its translation is CASSYGGLGQREQFF.

This clonotype was seen repeatedly, ten times or more. The V call is TRBV12-5, the J call TRBJ2-1, with 8 bases lining up with TRBD1. The CDR3 is made up of 14 amino acids. Looked up from germline, CDR1 is LGHNT and CDR2 is FRNRAP. The V and J ends lost 5 bases and 5 bases, in that order; junction bases with no gene match: 5. In DNA, the CDR3 is TGTGCTAGTGGTCTGGGACAGGAAAACAATGAGCAGTTCTTC. Translation: CASGLGQENNEQFF.

This clonotype was found a few times. The chain recombines TRBV28 with TRBJ1-5, with D unresolved. Germline-derived CDR1 and CDR2 are MDHEN and SYDVKM. V gave up 5 bases and J gave up 2 bases, with 1 base separating them. CDR3 size: 11 residues. The CDR3 DNA follows: TGTGCCAGCAGTCGCAATCAGCCCCAGCATTTT. This translates into CASSRNQPQHF.

This clonotype has a count of ten or more. J is TRBJ2-2 and V is TRBV10-1; D unresolved. The germline CDR1 and CDR2 sequences are WNHNN and SYGVQD (reference sequence). V lost 6 bases and J lost 3, with 2 bases in between. The CDR3 loop spans 11 amino acids. The DNA for the CDR3 is TGCGCCAGCAGGGACACCGGGGAGCTGTTTTTT. Translation: CASRDTGELFF.

This clonotype was counted at least ten times. The V and J genes are TRBV5-5 and TRBJ1-2; a weak D match, TRBD1 (5 bases). Per germline, CDR1 SGHKS and CDR2 YYEKEE (reference sequence). The CDR3 spans 15 residues. Between the trimmed V and J ends, which lost 1 base and 0 bases, there was a span of 10 bases. For the CDR3, the DNA is TGTGCCAGCAGCTTGTGGGGGGAGGCTAACTATGGCTACACCTTC. Protein: CASSLWGEANYGYTF.

This clonotype was seen many times. The genes are TRBV28 and TRBJ1-6; the match to TRBD1 covers 9 bases. Looked up from germline, CDR1 is MDHEN and CDR2 is SYDVKM. CDR3 length: 15 amino acids. The V segment lost 8 bases and the J segment 9 bases; nucleotides outside the gene matches: 11. The chain's CDR3 is CASLRGTGLGSPLHF. The CDR3 coding sequence is TGTGCCAGCTTGCGAGGGACAGGGCTGGGTTCACCCCTCCACTTT.

This clonotype was counted ten times or more. The rearrangement uses TRBV2 and TRBJ2-4; D gene uncertain. The CDR3 has 13 amino acids. The V end was cut by 0 bases, the J end by 9 bases, with 9 bases between. CDR1 and CDR2 from the germline V gene are SNHLY and FYNNEI. CDR3 sequence reads: CASSEASRSIQYF. The CDR3 DNA is TGTGCCAGCAGTGAAGCCAGCCGGAGCATTCAGTACTTC.

This clonotype was counted only a few times. This chain connects TRBV4-3 to TRBJ1-6, with a possible D match to TRBD1 (6 bases). The germline V and J ends were trimmed by 0 bases and 9 bases, with 12 bases remaining between them. The CDR3 covers 15 residues. CDR1 and CDR2 from the germline V gene are LGHNA and YSLEER. This CDR3 is CASSQDFLGGSPLHF. The CDR3 DNA reads TGCGCCAGCAGCCAAGATTTTTTAGGGGGTTCACCCCTCCACTTT.

This clonotype occurred many times. The rearrangement uses TRBV29-1 and TRBJ2-7, with no clear D. The CDR3 has 13 residues. V lost 1 base and J 5 bases, leaving 12 bases between the germline ends. The germline V gene encodes CDR1 SQVTM and CDR2 ANQGSEA. CDR3: CSVEGPGANEQYF. The CDR3 DNA follows: TGCAGCGTTGAAGGTCCGGGTGCGAACGAGCAGTACTTC.

This chain connects TRBV30 to TRBJ1-1; D is ambiguous. There are 15 residues in the CDR3. CDR1 is GTSNPN, CDR2 SVGIG, per germline (reference sequence). Trimming took 3 bases from V and 4 from J, leaving 18 bases between them. CDR3 bases: TGTGCCTGGAGAGAAGGGTACTGGGGAGGCACTGAAGCTTTCTTT. It is translated as CAWREGYWGGTEAFF.

The chain links TRBV7-2 to TRBJ2-7, with TRBD2 identical over 9 bases. This CDR3 contains 14 residues. Germline values: CDR1 SGHTA, CDR2 FQGNSA. Losses at the gene ends were 5 bases for V and 7 bases for J; bases not matched to a gene: 9. The CDR3 loop is CASSPQRLAAEQYF. The CDR3 nucleotides are TGTGCCAGCAGCCCGCAACGACTAGCGGCTGAGCAGTACTTC. Supplemented by reference TRBV7-2 and TRBJ2-7, the full variable domain reads GAGVSQSPSNKVTEKGKDVELRCDPISGHTALYWYRQSLGQGLEFLIYFQGNSAPDKSGLPSDRFSAERTGGSVSTLTIQRTQQEDSAVYLCASSPQRLAAEQYFGPGTRLTVT.

There are many counts of this clonotype. The chain couples TRBV28 to TRBJ2-7; TRBD2 aligns across 7 bases. Germline CDR1 reads MDHEN; CDR2 reads SYDVKM. V lost 7 bases and J lost 5; bases outside the gene matches: 11. This CDR3 has 14 residues. The CDR3 coding sequence is TGTGCCAGCATCAAAGGAGGCGGGAGCAACGAGCAGTACTTC. This encodes CASIKGGGSNEQYF.

This clonotype was detected ten times or more. The chain employs TRBV18 and TRBJ2-3; D uncertain. The CDR3 contains 13 residues. The germline gives CDR1 KGHSH, CDR2 LQKENI. Deletions cut 6 bases from V and 6 bases from J, with 13 bases between. In DNA, the CDR3 is TGTGCCAGCTCGTCCGGGCCCAACGATACGCAGTATTTT. Protein: CASSSGPNDTQYF.

J is TRBJ1-3 and V is TRBV6-1; D gene ambiguous. Germline V gives CDR1 MNHNS, CDR2 SASEGT. The V end lost 1 base, the J end lost 5 bases, and 12 bases lay between the germline ends. The CDR3 consists of 15 residues. The CDR3 reads CASSEVRVSRNTIYF. The CDR3 nucleotides read TGTGCCAGCAGTGAAGTCCGGGTTTCTAGAAACACCATATATTTT.

The V and J genes are TRBV5-5 and TRBJ1-5, with TRBD1 matching over 8 bases. Germline CDR1 is SGHKS and CDR2 is YYEKEE (reference sequence). The CDR3 covers 15 residues. After removal of 2 bases from V and 5 bases from J, the junction contained 6 bases not matched to a gene. CDR3 nucleotides: TGTGCCAGCAGCTTAGGACAGGGCAGGGATCAGCCCCAGCATTTT. It yields the protein CASSLGQGRDQPQHF. The variable domain in full, completed from reference TRBV5-5 and TRBJ1-5, reads DAGVTQSPTHLIKTRGQQVTLRCSPISGHKSVSWYQQVLGQGPQFIFQYYEKEERGRGNFPDRFSARQFPNYSSELNVNALLLGDSALYLCASSLGQGRDQPQHFGDGTRLSIL.

The sample holds a few counts of this clonotype. This chain connects TRBV20-1 to TRBJ2-7; 8 bases are a match to TRBD2. Germline values: CDR1 DFQATT, CDR2 SNEGSKA (reference sequence). The V segment lost 0 bases and the J segment 4 bases; nucleotides outside the gene matches: 11. This CDR3 is 16 amino acids long. Here the CDR3 DNA reads TGCAGTGCTAGAGATCCTTTGCGGAGCGGGAGTTACGAGCAGTACTTC. Protein product: CSARDPLRSGSYEQYF.

The chain is built from TRBV29-1 and TRBJ2-6; D gene ambiguous. CDR1 and CDR2 (germline): SQVTM, ANQGSEA. The CDR3 has 12 amino acids. The V end lost 6 bases, the J end lost 9 bases, and 12 bases lay between the germline ends. In DNA, the CDR3 is TGCAGCGTCCGGTTAGAAAGCAACGTCCTGACTTTC. The encoded protein is CSVRLESNVLTF.

This clonotype was detected many times. The rearrangement links TRBV4-3 to TRBJ2-2; a weak D match, TRBD2 (6 bases). The CDR3 has 14 residues. Looked up from germline, CDR1 is LGHNA and CDR2 is YSLEER. The V end lost 5 bases, the J end lost 7 bases, and 14 bases lay between the germline ends. The CDR3 sequence is CASSSDAGIGELFF. CDR3 coding DNA: TGCGCCAGCAGCTCAGATGCGGGGATCGGGGAGCTGTTTTTT.

The chain combines TRBV18 with TRBJ2-7; 11 positions match TRBD2. The germline gives CDR1 KGHSH, CDR2 LQKENI. The CDR3 extends over 16 amino acids. J lost 2 bases, V lost 3 bases, and 6 bases had no gene match. This CDR3 reads CASSPRTSGLTYEQYF. DNA of the CDR3: TGTGCCAGCTCACCCCGGACTAGCGGGTTAACCTACGAGCAGTACTTC.

This clonotype was seen many times. V and J are TRBV10-2 and TRBJ1-1; D is unclear. The germline gives CDR1 WSHSY, CDR2 SAAADI. The CDR3 spans 17 residues. V lost 2 bases to trimming and J lost 5 bases, with 21 bases between them. CDR3 sequence: CASSEVSVRYGRTEAFF. CDR3 nucleotide sequence: TGCGCCAGCAGTGAGGTTTCAGTCCGGTATGGGAGAACTGAAGCTTTCTTT.

The V and J genes are TRBV10-3 and TRBJ2-1, with TRBD2 matching 8 bases. Germline CDR1 ENHRY, CDR2 SYGVKD. Losses at the gene ends were 10 bases for V and 5 bases for J; bases not matched to a gene: 13. The CDR3 consists of 15 residues. CDR3 residues: CATRTLAAGDNEQFF. The CDR3, as DNA: TGTGCCACGAGAACCCTAGCAGCGGGGGACAATGAGCAGTTCTTC.